This TCR beta chain was observed in a study of T-cell memory formation after mild COVID-19 (dated by TCRdb to the early 2020s). A note on the overall study: TCR sequence clusters from the two donors were largely donor specific. T-cell clones expanding and contracting after mild COVID-19 in a couple of donors were tracked by longitudinal TCRalpha and TCRbeta repertoire sequencing. Two young, previously healthy adult volunteers made up the cohort, one male and one female. Overall results and qualifications from the work: Only two mild cases were covered in the study, and larger cohorts including severe cases with pre-infection samples were considered necessary. Contracting CD4+ clones appeared mostly in the CM and EM memory subsets, whereas CD8+ clones were enriched in EMRA. SARS-CoV-2 specificity was not confirmed for the second-wave clones peaking on day 37. Some responding clones were detected in pre-infection memory, suggesting pre-existing cross-reactive memory T cells joined the SARS-CoV-2 response. From day 15 to 85, contracting clones showed balanced CD4/CD8 phenotypes, whereas a second wave of clones that expanded from day 15 to 37 leaned towards CD4+.

This clonotype was seen a handful of times. The specificity of this receptor is unknown. No quality values exist for individual bases; no much larger clone is one base distant. For CDR1 and CDR2, the germline V gene (reference sequence) lists LGHDT and YNNKEL. The CDR3 goes from the cysteine to the phenylalanine over 16 residues. Only the CDR3 DNA stays, 48 bases, in frame from base 1. Deletion took 1 base off V and 5 bases off J, with a span of 15 bases between the germline ends. Ficoll-Paque density gradient centrifugation was used to isolate PBMCs. Sequencing was performed on an Illumina NovaSeq 6000. cDNA libraries for TCRalpha and TCRbeta were prepared by 5'RACE using constant-segment primers, with sample barcodes and unique molecular identifiers added. RNA was extracted from every sample with Trizol reagent. The libraries were amplified in two PCR steps, and the second step added a second sample barcode and Illumina TruSeq adapters. The libraries were sequenced on an Illumina NovaSeq using 2 x 150 bp paired-end reads. In the original analysis: Demultiplexing of reads and collapsing into UMI-guided consensus sequences were performed with migec v1.2.7. Using mixcr v2.1.11, UMI consensuses were aligned to TRA and TRB V and J templates and then assembled into clonotypes. Expanded or contracted clonotypes were those called significant by both edgeR and NoisET, with noise models trained on biological replicates. For edgeR calls, a false discovery rate-adjusted p below 0.01 and a log2 fold-change threshold of 1 were applied. As an exploratory analysis of dynamics, max-normalized trajectories of the 1000 most abundant clonotypes were examined with PCA combined with hierarchical clustering. The CD4 or CD8 phenotype of responding clones was assigned using the separately sequenced CD4+ and CD8+ repertoires. TCRdb passed the public sequencing reads through fastp at Q25 and MiXCR, retaining productive beta sequences. Entries are consolidated by CDR3 protein sequence, retaining the most common genes and DNA. The V and J calls here are based on TCRdb, not the publication. This sample has 390,000 or so distinct CDR3 sequences in its table, and about 17% of those were observed once. Roughly 21% of the sample lies in the top ten.

Sequenced sample: PBMCs or a T cell subset sorted from them (not recorded which). The receptor was derived from a man aged 18 to 29 who had mild COVID-19 (a few samples of this study predate the infection). The sample titles of this study are shuffled in the database, so cell type and time point are left out; the donor was told from shared clones. This chain is built from TRBV3-1 and TRBJ1-5, with no confident D gene call. The base sequence is TGTGCCAGCAGCCAAGGTTACGGGGATCCATATCAGCCCCAGCATTTT. The translation is CASSQGYGDPYQPQHF.